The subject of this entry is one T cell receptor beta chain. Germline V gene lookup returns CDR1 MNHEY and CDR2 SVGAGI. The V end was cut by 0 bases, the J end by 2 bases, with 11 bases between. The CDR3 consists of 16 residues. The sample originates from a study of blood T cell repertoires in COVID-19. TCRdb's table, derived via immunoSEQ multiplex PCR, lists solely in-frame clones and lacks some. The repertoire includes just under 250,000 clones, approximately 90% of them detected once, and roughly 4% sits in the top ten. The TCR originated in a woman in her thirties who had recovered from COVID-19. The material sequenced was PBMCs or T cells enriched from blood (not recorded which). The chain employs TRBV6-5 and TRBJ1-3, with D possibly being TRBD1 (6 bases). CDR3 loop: CASSYSVTGPGNTIYF. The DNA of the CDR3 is TGTGCCAGCAGTTACTCGGTGACAGGTCCTGGAAACACCATATATTTT.